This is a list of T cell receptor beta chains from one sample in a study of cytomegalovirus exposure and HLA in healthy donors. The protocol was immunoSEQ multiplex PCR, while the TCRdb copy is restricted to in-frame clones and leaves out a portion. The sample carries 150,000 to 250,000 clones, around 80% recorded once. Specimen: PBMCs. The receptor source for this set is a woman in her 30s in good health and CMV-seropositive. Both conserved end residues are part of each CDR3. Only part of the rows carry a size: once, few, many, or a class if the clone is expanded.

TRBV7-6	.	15	CASSPRGATNEKLFF
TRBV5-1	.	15	CASSRRQGMNTEAFF
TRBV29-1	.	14	CSVDSGRLYNEQFF
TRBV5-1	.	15	CASSYGGQGYNEQFF
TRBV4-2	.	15	CASSYPTGGADGYTF
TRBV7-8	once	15	CASSLPGGAGREQYF
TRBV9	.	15	CASSVEPREYTEAFF
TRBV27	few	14	CASSLKLAAYEQYF
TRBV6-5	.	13	CASSRGPDTEAFF
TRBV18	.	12	CASSSPDQPQHF
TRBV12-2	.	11	CASRSYYEQYF
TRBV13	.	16	CASSSSYRGSTDTQYF
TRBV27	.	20	CASSSWTGGMIVDFEETQYF
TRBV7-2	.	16	CASSLGDRGLPYEQYF
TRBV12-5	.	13	CASGPDRNYGYTF
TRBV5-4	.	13	CASSFGTGEGYTF
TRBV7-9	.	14	CASSLNWGGYGYTF
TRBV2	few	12	CASRQGTAEAFF
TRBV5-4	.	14	CASSRHSGSSEQYF
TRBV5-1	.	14	CASSLGGINYEQYF
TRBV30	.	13	CAWRGEANQPQHF
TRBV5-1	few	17	CASSLEVRDKPKNIQYF
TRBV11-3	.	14	CASSPSGSLYEQYF
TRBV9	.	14	CASTESVREGEQFF
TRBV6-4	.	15	CASSAVAGANGELFF
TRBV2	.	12	CASRQGDQPQHF
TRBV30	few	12	CAWSLANYEQYF
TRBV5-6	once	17	CASSSIRDTVFIGELFF
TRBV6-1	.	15	CASRSGTGLQETQYF
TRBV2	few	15	CASSSRGLLGNTIYF
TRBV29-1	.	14	CSVEGQGKPGELFF
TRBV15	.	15	CATSSRTGGIHEQYF
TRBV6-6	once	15	CASSYLTGGSYEQYF
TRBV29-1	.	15	CSVERTGGVSTEAFF